This T cell receptor (beta chain) was captured by sequencing in a study of T cells in Graves' hyperthyroidism and ophthalmopathy. V trimming: 6 bases; J trimming: 7 bases; junction bases outside the gene matches: 10. The CDR3 has 16 residues. Germline V gene sequence: CDR1 MNHEY, CDR2 SVGEGT. Amplification targeted TCR beta CDR3 regions from RNA transcripts. RT-PCR in the first round (using the HTBI primer set) targeted the TCR CDR3. A single record per CDR3 protein comes from TCRdb applying MiXCR to the multiplex PCR reads. The data contain about 550,000 distinct CDR3 sequences, around 21% of them singletons.

The rearrangement joins TRBV6-2 or TRBV6-3 to TRBJ1-5; 12 bases line up with TRBD1. Specimen: blood. The origin of this receptor is a man in his late teens or twenties with Graves' hyperthyroidism. CDR3 nucleotide sequence: TGTGCCAGCAGCTACCGGGACAGGGGGCTGCGGCAGCCCCAGCATTTT. Translation: CASSYRDRGLRQPQHF.